This T cell receptor beta chain was profiled in a study of T-cell memory formation after mild COVID-19. From the 5' RACE reads, TCRdb called clonotypes with MiXCR, one entry per CDR3 protein. This sample carries about 250,000 distinct CDR3 sequences, under 20% of them seen once, and the ten largest clones take roughly 24%. Germline CDR1 is DFQATT and CDR2 is SNEGSKA (reference sequence). The CDR3 consists of 15 residues. V was clipped by 0 bases and J by 10 bases, with 21 bases between them. This clonotype turned up a few times. The receptor's source is a man between 18 and 35 years old who had mild COVID-19 (a few samples of this study predate the infection). Cell type and time point are not known. Source material: PBMCs or a T cell subset sorted from them (not recorded which). This chain joins TRBV20-1 and TRBJ1-2; D not certain. In DNA, the CDR3 is TGCAGTGCTAGAGATCCATATAGGCGCCTAAGGGACTACACCTTC. It yields the protein CSARDPYRRLRDYTF.